Listed below are T cell receptor beta chains from one sample, sequenced in a study of CD4 and CD8 cells across lung adenocarcinoma regions. TCRdb re-derived calls from the PCR reads in MiXCR, one entry per CDR3 protein. The sample comprises about 7,700 distinct CDR3 sequences, approximately 45% of which are singletons, and approximately 30% rests with the top ten. The specimen was CD4+ T cells from the margin of a lung tumor. These receptors originate from a male donor with lung adenocarcinoma. The CD4 and CD8 labels of this study may be unreliable. Both conserved end residues are part of each CDR3. The order of the fields is J gene, V gene, D gene, clone size, CDR3 protein, CDR3 DNA. A D gene is named only where the DNA matches it firmly. Clone size is given for some rows only: seen once, a few or many times, or a class if the clone is expanded.

J: TRBJ2-7; V: TRBV6-1; D: TRBD1; size: many; CDR3: CASSEGTGYYEQYF; DNA: TGTGCCAGCAGTGAAGGGACAGGATACTACGAGCAGTACTTC
J: TRBJ2-1; V: TRBV7-2; D: TRBD2; size: NA; CDR3: CASSLARLGGRSSYNEQFF; DNA: TGTGCCAGCAGCTTAGCGCGTCTGGGCGGGAGGAGCTCCTACAATGAGCAGTTCTTC
J: TRBJ2-5; V: TRBV7-2; D: NA; size: NA; CDR3: CASSLAAGQETQYF; DNA: TGTGCCAGCAGCTTAGCCGCCGGCCAAGAGACCCAGTACTTC
J: TRBJ2-6; V: TRBV28; D: NA; size: few; CDR3: CARGEGTVSSGANVLTF; DNA: TGTGCCAGGGGAGAAGGGACGGTCAGCTCTGGGGCCAACGTCCTGACTTTC
J: TRBJ2-5; V: TRBV5-1; D: TRBD1; size: once; CDR3: CASSSDGTGLGQYF; DNA: TGCGCCAGCAGCTCGGACGGGACAGGGCTGGGGCAGTACTTC
J: TRBJ2-3; V: TRBV27; D: TRBD2; size: many; CDR3: CASSRLGSWEGLGTQYF; DNA: TGTGCCAGCAGTCGCCTAGGATCGTGGGAGGGACTGGGTACGCAGTATTTT
J: TRBJ2-1; V: TRBV12-3/TRBV12-4; D: NA; size: medium-sized; CDR3: CASSLGRYVEQFF; DNA: TGTGCCAGCAGTTTGGGCAGGTATGTGGAGCAGTTCTTC
J: TRBJ2-7; V: TRBV4-2; D: TRBD2; size: NA; CDR3: CASGQEASGRVKQYF; DNA: TGTGCCAGCGGCCAAGAGGCTAGCGGGAGGGTAAAGCAGTACTTC
J: TRBJ2-2; V: TRBV27; D: TRBD2; size: NA; CDR3: CASQSGSGTGELFF; DNA: TGTGCCAGCCAGAGCGGGAGTGGGACCGGGGAGCTGTTTTTT
J: TRBJ2-5; V: TRBV12-5; D: NA; size: NA; CDR3: CASGFWVGETQYF; DNA: TGTGCTAGTGGTTTTTGGGTTGGGGAGACCCAGTACTTC
J: TRBJ2-5; V: TRBV15; D: NA; size: few; CDR3: CATSRPSFWGDQETQYF; DNA: TGTGCCACCAGCAGACCTTCCTTTTGGGGGGATCAAGAGACCCAGTACTTC
J: TRBJ2-1; V: TRBV6-1; D: TRBD1; size: few; CDR3: CASSLTGVMNNEQFF; DNA: TGTGCCAGCAGCCTCACAGGGGTCATGAACAATGAGCAGTTCTTC
J: TRBJ2-7; V: TRBV7-6; D: NA; size: medium-sized; CDR3: CASSFGGGSYEQYF; DNA: TGTGCCAGCAGCTTCGGAGGGGGCTCCTACGAGCAGTACTTC
J: TRBJ2-4; V: TRBV6-1; D: TRBD1; size: once; CDR3: CASSRNFVGTGANEQYF; DNA: TGTGCCAGCAGTCGAAATTTCGTGGGGACAGGGGCCAATGAGCAGTACTTC
J: TRBJ2-7; V: TRBV6-1; D: TRBD2; size: NA; CDR3: CASSETSGGQDTQYF; DNA: TGTGCCAGCAGTGAGACTAGCGGGGGGCAAGATACGCAGTACTTC
J: TRBJ2-7; V: TRBV27; D: NA; size: NA; CDR3: CASSTRTDATYEQYF; DNA: TGTGCCAGCAGTACCCGGACAGACGCGACCTACGAGCAGTACTTC
J: TRBJ2-7; V: TRBV6-1; D: TRBD2; size: many; CDR3: CASSEAWGGTIAEQYF; DNA: TGTGCCAGCAGTGAAGCGTGGGGGGGAACCATTGCCGAGCAGTACTTC
J: TRBJ2-3; V: TRBV7-3; D: NA; size: many; CDR3: CASSLDGTSTDTQYF; DNA: TGTGCCAGCAGCTTAGATGGGACTAGCACAGATACGCAGTATTTT
J: TRBJ2-1; V: TRBV27; D: TRBD2; size: many; CDR3: CASRMGGSYNEQFF; DNA: TGTGCCAGCAGAATGGGGGGGTCCTACAATGAGCAGTTCTTC
J: TRBJ2-4; V: TRBV6-2/TRBV6-3; D: NA; size: few; CDR3: CASSRTGENIQYF; DNA: TGTGCCAGCAGTAGAACCGGGGAAAACATTCAGTACTTC
J: TRBJ2-3; V: TRBV6-5; D: NA; size: many; CDR3: CASSYAWDTQYF; DNA: TGTGCCAGCAGTTACGCTTGGGATACGCAGTATTTT
J: TRBJ2-1; V: TRBV20-1; D: TRBD2; size: many; CDR3: CSASGGTSGGGQFF; DNA: TGCAGTGCTTCGGGGGGGACTAGCGGGGGAGGGCAGTTCTTC
J: TRBJ2-1; V: TRBV12-3/TRBV12-4; D: NA; size: medium-sized; CDR3: CASTSGPPNEQFF; DNA: TGTGCCAGCACCTCCGGGCCCCCCAATGAGCAGTTCTTC
J: TRBJ1-6; V: TRBV6-1; D: NA; size: NA; CDR3: CASTPGISSYNSPLHF; DNA: TGTGCCAGCACCCCGGGGATAAGCTCCTATAATTCACCCCTCCACTTT
J: TRBJ2-1; V: TRBV6-5; D: TRBD2; size: medium-sized; CDR3: CASSLAGGVGYEQFF; DNA: TGTGCCAGCAGCCTAGCGGGAGGGGTTGGGTATGAGCAGTTCTTC
J: TRBJ2-5; V: TRBV6-5; D: NA; size: medium-sized; CDR3: CASRRTAWGTQYF; DNA: TGTGCCAGCAGGAGGACGGCGTGGGGGACCCAGTACTTC
J: TRBJ2-1; V: TRBV6-5; D: NA; size: large; CDR3: CASSYSAYRVYNEQFF; DNA: TGTGCCAGCAGTTATAGTGCTTACAGGGTGTACAATGAGCAGTTCTTC
J: TRBJ2-1; V: TRBV11-2; D: TRBD1; size: NA; CDR3: CASSKPRGQGKNEQFF; DNA: TGTGCCAGCAGCAAACCAAGGGGACAGGGGAAAAATGAGCAGTTCTTC
J: TRBJ1-5; V: TRBV6-1; D: NA; size: few; CDR3: CASSDKNQPQHF; DNA: TGTGCCAGCAGCGACAAAAATCAGCCCCAGCATTTT
J: TRBJ2-1; V: TRBV7-6; D: TRBD2; size: many; CDR3: CASSTPRAAGVGNEQFF; DNA: TGTGCCAGCAGCACGCCGAGGGCAGCGGGGGTTGGTAATGAGCAGTTCTTC
J: TRBJ2-7; V: TRBV27; D: TRBD1; size: NA; CDR3: CASSFTGGKQYF; DNA: TGTGCCAGCAGTTTTACAGGGGGAAAGCAGTACTTC
J: TRBJ2-2; V: TRBV30; D: NA; size: NA; CDR3: CAWSLQAVGTETQFF; DNA: TGTGCCTGGAGCCTGCAGGCTGTGGGCACAGAGACGCAGTTTTTT
J: TRBJ1-4; V: TRBV5-6; D: TRBD1; size: NA; CDR3: CASSSLTGGAWDLFF; DNA: TGTGCCAGCAGCTCCCTGACAGGGGGCGCCTGGGATCTGTTTTTT
J: TRBJ2-1; V: TRBV10-2; D: TRBD2; size: once; CDR3: CASRMGLAGGSSYNEQFF; DNA: TGCGCCAGCAGGATGGGACTAGCGGGAGGGAGCTCCTACAATGAGCAGTTCTTC
J: TRBJ2-7; V: TRBV4-1; D: NA; size: few; CDR3: CASSQSLLSSYEQYF; DNA: TGCGCCAGCAGCCAATCCCTACTGAGCTCCTACGAGCAGTACTTC
J: TRBJ2-4; V: TRBV6-1; D: NA; size: NA; CDR3: CACRETGLRAKNIQYF; DNA: TGTGCGTGCCGCGAAACGGGGCTGAGAGCCAAAAACATTCAGTACTTT
J: TRBJ2-3; V: TRBV6-1; D: NA; size: NA; CDR3: CASRGERAKNMQYF; DNA: TGCGCCAGCAGGGGGGAGAGGGCCAAAAACATGCAGTATTTC
J: TRBJ1-2; V: TRBV24-1; D: TRBD1; size: NA; CDR3: CATSDSGQGTTGGYTF; DNA: TGTGCCACCAGTGATTCGGGACAGGGGACCACTGGAGGCTACACCTTC
J: TRBJ2-7; V: TRBV6-1; D: NA; size: many; CDR3: CASSERFGSSLPDEQYF; DNA: TGTGCCAGCAGTGAAAGGTTTGGGAGCTCCCTTCCGGATGAGCAGTACTTC
J: TRBJ2-3; V: TRBV27; D: TRBD2; size: once; CDR3: CASRAGGGARAPDTQYF; DNA: TGTGCCAGCAGAGCGGGAGGAGGGGCCCGGGCCCCAGATACCCAGTATTTT
J: TRBJ1-2; V: TRBV15; D: TRBD1; size: few; CDR3: CATSISTGSDGYTF; DNA: TGTGCCACTTCAATTTCGACAGGGAGCGATGGCTACACCTTC
J: TRBJ2-4; V: TRBV10-2; D: NA; size: NA; CDR3: CASSEHGLGGENTQYF; DNA: TGCGCCAGCAGTGAACACGGACTAGGGGGCGAAAACACGCAGTACTTC
J: TRBJ2-5; V: TRBV11-3; D: TRBD2; size: medium-sized; CDR3: CASTSGRARETQYF; DNA: TGTGCCAGCACCAGCGGGAGGGCCAGGGAGACCCAGTACTTC
J: TRBJ2-3; V: TRBV10-1; D: NA; size: many; CDR3: CASSDPLGGEGPDTQYF; DNA: TGCGCCAGCAGTGATCCCTTGGGGGGAGAGGGCCCAGATACGCAGTATTTT
J: TRBJ2-1; V: TRBV25-1; D: NA; size: many; CDR3: CASSESVAWNEQFF; DNA: TGTGCCAGCAGTGAGTCGGTAGCTTGGAATGAGCAGTTCTTC
J: TRBJ1-1; V: TRBV12-3/TRBV12-4; D: NA; size: NA; CDR3: CASSYSLGRMNTEAFF; DNA: TGTGCCAGCAGCTACTCCTTGGGACGGATGAACACTGAAGCTTTCTTT
J: TRBJ2-1; V: TRBV27; D: NA; size: NA; CDR3: CASSLTGRATTNEQFF; DNA: TGTGCCAGCAGCCTCACGGGGCGGGCCACAACCAATGAGCAGTTCTTC
J: TRBJ2-3; V: TRBV6-1; D: NA; size: medium-sized; CDR3: CASSEAPAVSTDTQYF; DNA: TGTGCCAGCAGTGAAGCGCCGGCGGTTAGCACAGATACGCAGTATTTT
J: TRBJ2-3; V: TRBV27; D: NA; size: NA; CDR3: CASRATGRAGQPGPETQYF; DNA: TGTGCCAGCAGAGCCACGGGGCGAGCGGGACAGCCTGGCCCAGAGACGCAGTATTTC
J: TRBJ2-5; V: TRBV27; D: NA; size: medium-sized; CDR3: CASSSGGETQYF; DNA: TGTGCCAGCAGTTCCGGCGGGGAGACCCAGTACTTC
J: TRBJ2-1; V: TRBV11-2; D: NA; size: many; CDR3: CASSFQLNEQFF; DNA: TGTGCCAGCAGCTTTCAACTCAATGAGCAGTTCTTC
J: TRBJ2-1; V: TRBV7-2; D: TRBD2; size: many; CDR3: CASSLGTSLYNEQFF; DNA: TGTGCCAGCAGCTTAGGGACTAGCCTCTACAATGAGCAGTTCTTC
J: TRBJ2-3; V: TRBV27; D: TRBD2; size: NA; CDR3: CASSLGGSDKNTQYF; DNA: TGTGCCAGCAGTTTGGGGGGGTCGGACAAAAACACGCAGTATTTT
J: TRBJ2-1; V: TRBV27; D: NA; size: medium-sized; CDR3: CASSLRNEQFF; DNA: TGTGCCAGCAGTCTTCGAAATGAGCAGTTCTTC
J: TRBJ2-5; V: TRBV7-6; D: NA; size: NA; CDR3: CASSLGVEETQYF; DNA: TGTGCCAGCAGCTTAGGGGTGGAAGAGACCCAGTACTTC
J: TRBJ2-7; V: TRBV27; D: NA; size: NA; CDR3: CASSRTGGGFHEQYF; DNA: TGTGCCAGCAGCCGAACAGGAGGTGGATTCCACGAGCAGTACTTC
J: TRBJ2-1; V: TRBV6-1; D: NA; size: few; CDR3: CASSDRNEQFF; DNA: TGTGCCAGCAGTGACCGGAACGAGCAGTTCTTC
J: TRBJ2-1; V: TRBV6-5; D: NA; size: medium-sized; CDR3: CASTPKGGNEQFF; DNA: TGTGCCAGCACCCCGAAAGGGGGCAATGAGCAGTTCTTC
J: TRBJ1-5; V: TRBV6-1; D: TRBD1; size: few; CDR3: CASGGRDRLVGEPQHF; DNA: TGTGCCAGCGGGGGGAGGGACAGGCTGGTTGGTGAGCCCCAGCATTTT